Presented here are 21 T cell receptor beta chains from one specimen sequenced in a study of T cells in Graves' hyperthyroidism and ophthalmopathy. Template material for amplifying TCR beta CDR3 regions consisted of RNA transcripts. The primer set for the first-round RT-PCR of the TCR CDR3 was HTBI. Each CDR3 protein gets one entry after TCRdb re-called the multiplex PCR reads with MiXCR. The repertoire consists of around 490,000 distinct CDR3 sequences, with nearly 20% occurring once and the leading ten covering about 50%. Source material: blood. These receptors were taken from a man in his forties with Graves' ophthalmopathy.

DNA of the CDR3: TGTGCCAGCAGCCCCAGGCAAGGGGGCCGGGAGACCCAGTACTTC. This translates into CASSPRQGGRETQYF. This sequence joins TRBV3-1 and TRBJ2-5; 7 bases fit TRBD1. Germline V lookup: CDR1 LGHDT, CDR2 YNNKEL (reference sequence). The CDR3 runs 15 residues. V gave up 4 bases and J gave up 5 bases; unmatched junction bases: 10.

The sample holds many counts of this clonotype. V usage is TRBV27 and J usage is TRBJ2-1; D is tentatively TRBD1 or TRBD2 (6 bases each). This CDR3 spans 17 amino acids. In germline, CDR1 is MNHEY, CDR2 SMNVEV (reference sequence). Deletions cut 2 bases from V and 4 bases from J, with 18 bases between. This CDR3 reads CASSLEGGSSQYNEQFF. The CDR3, as DNA: TGTGCCAGCAGTTTAGAGGGGGGATCTTCGCAGTACAATGAGCAGTTCTTC.

This chain links TRBV2 with TRBJ2-7, with 10 positions matching TRBD1. CDR1 is SNHLY, CDR2 FYNNEI, per germline. V lost 6 bases, J lost 2 bases, and 1 base stayed unmatched. The CDR3 is 13 amino acids. As DNA, the CDR3 is TGTGCCAGCAGGGGACAGGGGACCTACGAGCAGTACTTC. It specifies CASRGQGTYEQYF.

This clonotype was seen a few times. This chain connects TRBV12-5 to TRBJ1-5, with D unresolved. Germline assignment: CDR1 LGHNT and CDR2 FRNRAP. The V end was cut by 1 base, the J end by 2 bases, with 3 bases between. CDR3 length: 13 amino acids. The CDR3 sequence: CASGLDGNQPQHF. CDR3 in DNA: TGTGCTAGTGGTTTGGACGGCAATCAGCCCCAGCATTTT.

The J gene is TRBJ2-5, the V gene TRBV14; tentatively, D is TRBD2 (6 bases). Germline CDR1 and CDR2: SGHDN and FVKESK. CDR3 length: 15 amino acids. V lost 2 bases and J 1 base, leaving 11 bases between the germline ends. The CDR3 DNA reads as TGTGCCAGCAGCCAATTAGGGGACTTCCAAGAGACCCAGTACTTC. This translates into CASSQLGDFQETQYF.

CDR3: CSVVGLHTNTGELFF. CDR3 in DNA: TGCAGCGTTGTGGGGTTGCATACGAACACCGGGGAGCTGTTTTTT. The chain links TRBV29-1 to TRBJ2-2; D remains ambiguous. The CDR3 runs to 15 residues. The V and J ends lost 4 bases and 0 bases respectively, with 12 bases between them. Germline lookup yields CDR1 SQVTM and CDR2 ANQGSEA.

V usage is TRBV10-2 and J usage is TRBJ1-3; TRBD1 is a possible D gene (5 bases). The CDR3 contains 18 residues. Trimming removed 3 bases from V and 0 bases from J, with 18 bases in between. The germline gives CDR1 WSHSY, CDR2 SAAADI. Written as DNA, the CDR3 is TGCGCCAGCAGTGAAGGTTTTTGGAGGGGAAGCTCTGGAAACACCATATATTTT. Translating gives CASSEGFWRGSSGNTIYF.

The chain carries TRBV10-3 and TRBJ2-2; 14 bases line up with TRBD2. The V gene end was trimmed by 7 bases and the J gene end by 5 bases; junction bases not matched to a gene: 12. CDR3 length: 18 amino acids. Germline values: CDR1 ENHRY, CDR2 SYGVKD. CDR3 loop: CAINPGLAGVGVTGELFF. The CDR3, as DNA: TGTGCCATCAACCCGGGACTAGCGGGAGTCGGGGTTACCGGGGAGCTGTTTTTT.

The V gene is TRBV5-6, the J gene TRBJ1-2; D not certain. There are 12 residues in the CDR3. CDR1 is SGHDT and CDR2 is YYEEEE in the germline V gene. Trimming shortened V by 4 bases and J by 5 bases, and 9 bases separated the two germline ends. CDR3 coding DNA: TGTGCCAGCAGCCAAACTATTTATGGCTACACCTTC. Encoded protein: CASSQTIYGYTF.

The chain joins TRBV7-2 to TRBJ2-5; maybe TRBD1 (6 bases). Trimming shortened V by 2 bases and J by 4 bases, and 14 bases separated the two germline ends. This CDR3 comprises 15 residues. CDR1 and CDR2 (germline): SGHTA, FQGNSA. The CDR3 protein is CASSLSTGFGETQYF. The CDR3 coding sequence is TGTGCCAGCAGCTTATCCACAGGGTTCGGAGAGACCCAGTACTTC.

A few counts support this clonotype. The rearrangement uses TRBV12-3 or TRBV12-4 and TRBJ2-5, with D hard to call. V was shortened by 2 bases and J by 0 bases, with 7 bases between the two germline ends. There are 14 residues in the CDR3. DNA of the CDR3: TGTGCCAGCAGTTTAATAAGGGACCAAGAGACCCAGTACTTC. It translates to CASSLIRDQETQYF.

This clonotype was found a few times. The chain couples TRBV28 to TRBJ1-2; D may be TRBD1 (6 bases). Between the trimmed V and J ends, which lost 3 bases and 5 bases, there was a span of 13 bases. The CDR3 has 14 amino acids. Germline CDR1 is MDHEN and CDR2 is SYDVKM. The CDR3 bases are TGTGCCAGCAGTTTCGGGGGGCGAGGATATGGCTACACCTTC. Amino acid sequence: CASSFGGRGYGYTF.

The gene calls are TRBV11-2 and TRBJ1-2, with D uncertain. The V and J ends lost 8 bases and 10 bases respectively, with 17 bases between them. The length of the CDR3 is 12 residues. Germline CDR1 SGHAT, CDR2 FQNNGV. The CDR3 loop reads CASSATRDSYTF. Here the CDR3 DNA reads TGTGCCAGCTCCGCGACAAGAGACTCCTACACCTTC.

This clonotype occurred a few times. The chain recombines TRBV7-9 with TRBJ1-4; no clear D. Germline values: CDR1 SEHNR, CDR2 FQNEAQ (reference sequence). The V and J ends lost 3 bases and 9 bases respectively, with 11 bases between them. The length of the CDR3 is 13 residues. CDR3 nucleotide sequence: TGTGCCAGCAGCTTTTCTGTCAACCAAAAACTGTTTTTT. It translates to CASSFSVNQKLFF.

In regard to this clonotype: A much larger clone differs from this one at a single base, so this may be a read error. The chain links TRBV2 to TRBJ1-5; a possible D gene is TRBD1 (6 bases). The CDR3 has 15 amino acids. Germline V gene data show CDR1 as SNHLY and CDR2 as FYNNEI. The CDR3 sequence: CASSEQGWSNRPQHF. DNA of the CDR3: TGTGCCAGCAGTGAACAGGGGTGGTCCAATCGGCCCCAGCATTTT.

CDR3 coding DNA: TGTGCCAGAAGCGAGGGCATGGGAACTGAAGCTTTCTTT. Translating it yields CARSEGMGTEAFF. This rearrangement joins TRBV14 to TRBJ1-1, with D unclear. V dropped 9 bases and J dropped 5 bases, with 16 bases sitting between them. CDR3 size: 13 residues. Germline V gene data show CDR1 as SGHDN and CDR2 as FVKESK.

Turning to this clonotype: Being one base from a much bigger clone, this may be a read error. This CDR3 is CASSRGGLPPYNEQLF. As DNA, the CDR3 is TGTGCCAGCAGCCGCGGGGGGCTTCCCCCCTACAATGAGCAGCTCTTC. This chain uses TRBV2 with TRBJ2-1; 8 nucleotides agree with TRBD2. Germline-derived CDR1 and CDR2 are SNHLY and FYNNEI. The CDR3 has 16 residues.

This clonotype was seen a few times. The chain joins TRBV11-3 to TRBJ2-2, with D perhaps matching TRBD1 (6 bases). Trimming took 5 bases from V and 4 from J, leaving 17 bases between them. Germline loops: CDR1 SGHNT, CDR2 YENEEA. The CDR3 length is 16 residues. CDR3 in DNA: TGTGCCAGCAGCGCACAGGGTGCATGGAGCACCGGGGAGCTGTTTTTT. Protein sequence: CASSAQGAWSTGELFF.

The chain carries TRBV6-2 or TRBV6-3 and TRBJ2-7; the D gene is possibly TRBD1 (6 bases). The V and J ends lost 5 bases and 6 bases respectively, with 26 bases between them. The germline V gene has CDR1 MNHEY and CDR2 SVGEGT. The CDR3 loop spans 17 amino acids. In DNA form, the CDR3 reads TGTGCCAGCAGTACCTCCTACCTAGGACAGCTATCTGGCGAGCAGTACTTC. Residues: CASSTSYLGQLSGEQYF.

The table lists this clonotype with many counts. The V and J genes are TRBV7-2 and TRBJ2-5, with TRBD2 matching 8 bases. J gave up 4 bases and V 1 base, and 2 bases lay outside the gene matches. The length of the CDR3 is 14 residues. CDR1 and CDR2 (germline): SGHTA, FQGNSA. CDR3: CASSLGLAGETQYF. The CDR3 nucleotides read TGTGCCAGCAGCTTAGGTCTAGCGGGAGAGACCCAGTACTTC.

J is TRBJ2-1 and V is TRBV20-1; no firm D call. V lost 6 bases and J lost 9, with 12 bases in between. Per germline, CDR1 DFQATT and CDR2 SNEGSKA (reference sequence). The CDR3 covers 11 residues. CDR3 sequence (DNA): TGCAGTGCCTTGATCAGAGGTGAGCAGTTCTTC. It is translated as CSALIRGEQFF.